This T cell receptor beta chain was found in a study of post-analysis software for immune sequencing data. Background on the study: Progressive-relapsing, secondary progressive and relapsing-remitting multiple sclerosis were among the disease courses included.

Concerning this clonotype itself: Its antigen is unidentified.

The authors incorporated unique molecular identifiers into the TCR beta cDNA libraries. Roughly 0.5 million cDNA molecules were obtained from around 1 to 9.1 million T cells. TCRdb re-derived calls from the PCR reads in MiXCR, one entry per CDR3 protein. Here the sample spans 750,000 to 900,000 distinct CDR3 sequences, under 60% being singletons. Study-wide points: Normalized Chao1 diversity was significantly lower in multiple sclerosis patients than in controls. Clustering by F measure revealed strong co-clustering among samples prepared together in one batch.

The sequencing input was blood. The TCR originated in a girl between 10 and 17 years old with multiple sclerosis.

The CDR3 region is CASSQEIGPYTEAFF. For the CDR3, the DNA is TGTGCCAGCAGCCAAGAAATCGGGCCCTACACTGAAGCTTTCTTT. The chain has TRBV4-2 and TRBJ1-1; no clear D gene. V gave up 0 bases and J gave up 3 bases, with 11 bases separating them. Per germline, CDR1 LGHNA and CDR2 YNFKEQ. The CDR3 has 15 residues.